Below are 22 T cell receptor beta chains sequenced from a single sample in a study of CD4+ T cells in melanoma. Sequenced by immunoSEQ multiplex PCR; TCRdb stores in-frame clones only, minus some. The sample contains about 140,000 clones, about 93% of which appear only once. The source of these receptors is a human donor with melanoma.

The rearrangement joins TRBV16 to TRBJ1-2, with a tentative D call TRBD1 (6 bases). This CDR3 is built from 16 residues. The ends were cut back, 2 bases at V and 2 bases at J, with 15 bases in the middle. CDR1 and CDR2 (germline): KGHSY, FQNENV. The DNA of the CDR3 is TGTGCCAGCAGCCAAGCCATGTTACAGGGAAACTATGGCTACACCTTC. It codes for CASSQAMLQGNYGYTF.

The rearrangement joins TRBV5-1 to TRBJ1-6; a weak D match, TRBD1 (6 bases). Germline V gene lookup returns CDR1 SGHRS and CDR2 YFSETQ. This CDR3 has 15 amino acids. Deletions cut 0 bases from V and 7 bases from J, with 11 bases between. CDR3 sequence reads: CASSLAGGGNSPLHF. The CDR3 DNA reads TGCGCCAGCAGCTTGGCCGGGGGCGGCAATTCACCCCTCCACTTT.

V gene TRBV4-1 combines with J gene TRBJ2-7; D ambiguous. The CDR3 has 13 amino acids. V lost 4 bases, J lost 4 bases, and 11 bases lay in between. Germline values: CDR1 MGHRA, CDR2 YSYEKL. The CDR3 nucleotides read TGCGCCAGCAGCCCCCCTTGGGGTTACGAGCAGTACTTC. Translating gives CASSPPWGYEQYF.

The chain uses TRBV7-9 and TRBJ1-2, with TRBD1 as a possible D gene (6 bases). CDR1 SEHNR and CDR2 FQNEAQ come from the germline V gene (reference sequence). The V gene lost 5 bases and the J gene lost 0 bases, with 13 bases spanning the gap. The CDR3 totals 15 residues. Here the CDR3 reads CASSPLQGTNYGYTF. For the CDR3, the DNA is TGTGCCAGCAGCCCCCTACAGGGAACTAACTATGGCTACACCTTC.

V gene TRBV6-1 combines with J gene TRBJ1-1; TRBD1 aligns across 7 bases. The CDR3 sequence is 13 residues long. The V gene's germline CDR1 is MNHNS and CDR2 SASEGT. Trimming cost V 8 bases and J 4 bases; bases outside gene matches: 7. As DNA, the CDR3 is TGTGCCAGCCCACCGACAGGGAGCACTGAAGCTTTCTTT. This sequence encodes CASPPTGSTEAFF.

This clone was seen only a few times. DNA of the CDR3: TGCGCCAGCAGCCAAGTCATGGGACGGAGGAACCGAGACTATGGCTACACCTTC. Its protein is CASSQVMGRRNRDYGYTF. The chain has TRBV4-1 and TRBJ1-2, with a tentative D call TRBD1 (5 bases). V lost 1 base, J lost 3 bases, and 21 bases lay in between. CDR1 is MGHRA, CDR2 YSYEKL, per germline. The CDR3 contains 18 residues.

The chain is built from TRBV4-1 and TRBJ1-5; TRBD1 matches at 8 bases. CDR1 is MGHRA, CDR2 YSYEKL, per germline. After removal of 4 bases from V and 7 bases from J, the junction contained 12 bases not matched to a gene. The CDR3 is made up of 16 amino acids. CDR3 DNA: TGCGCCAGCAGCCTGTCCGTCCCCAGGGGGCCGCAGCCCCAGCATTTT. It translates to CASSLSVPRGPQPQHF.

The V call is TRBV30, the J call TRBJ1-5; D is perhaps TRBD1 (5 bases). The germline V gene has CDR1 GTSNPN and CDR2 SVGIG (reference sequence). V dropped 6 bases and J dropped 7 bases, with 16 bases sitting between them. The CDR3 contains 13 residues. The CDR3 bases are TGTGCCTGTTCGGCAGGGCCACGGCAGCCCCAGCATTTT. Translated: CACSAGPRQPQHF.

Written as DNA, the CDR3 is TGCGCCAGCAGCAGGGGGTGGCAGGGAGTTGTCGGGGAGCTGTTTTTT. This gives the protein CASSRGWQGVVGELFF. This sequence joins TRBV5-1 and TRBJ2-2, with a possible D match to TRBD1 (6 bases). The ends were cut back, 4 bases at V and 7 bases at J, with 20 bases in the middle. Germline CDR1 and CDR2: SGHRS and YFSETQ. There are 16 residues in the CDR3.

The count of this clone is one. This rearrangement joins TRBV6-5 to TRBJ1-5; D is unresolved. With 6 bases removed from V and 5 bases from J, the gap between germline ends came to 14 bases. The CDR3 consists of 14 residues. CDR1 is MNHEY, CDR2 SVGAGI, per germline. Written as DNA, the CDR3 is TGTGCCAGCAGATTGATTGGGAGATATCAGCCCCAGCATTTT. Amino acids: CASRLIGRYQPQHF.

V and J are TRBV6-5 and TRBJ2-1, with 8 bases lining up with TRBD2. From germline, CDR1 is MNHEY and CDR2 SVGAGI. This CDR3 contains 14 residues. The CDR3 nucleotides read TGTGTTACCCTCACCCCGGGAGGGGGGAATGAGCAGTTCTTC. This sequence encodes CVTLTPGGGNEQFF.

The rearrangement joins TRBV5-1 to TRBJ1-1; D is perhaps TRBD1 (6 bases). The V end was cut by 3 bases, the J end by 11 bases, with 23 bases between. CDR1 is SGHRS, CDR2 YFSETQ, per germline. The CDR3 length is 15 residues. The CDR3 DNA sequence: TGCGCCAGCAGCTCAGGACAGATAGCTACACGTGAGGCTTTCTTT. Residues: CASSSGQIATREAFF.

J is TRBJ1-1 and V is TRBV6-5, with 7 positions matching TRBD1. CDR3 length: 12 amino acids. Per the germline V gene, CDR1 is MNHEY and CDR2 is SVGAGI. V shed 6 bases and J 6 bases; nucleotides not matched to a gene: 4. The CDR3 DNA sequence: TGTGCCAGCAGAACAGGGGACGCTGAAGCTTTCTTT. This sequence encodes CASRTGDAEAFF.

This sequence joins TRBV5-6 and TRBJ1-2, with a possible D match to TRBD1 (5 bases). V lost 4 bases and J 1 base, leaving 8 bases between the germline ends. This CDR3 is built from 13 residues. The germline V gene has CDR1 SGHDT and CDR2 YYEEEE. As DNA, the CDR3 is TGTGCCAGCAGCCCAGGGTATAACTATGGCTACACCTTC. It translates to CASSPGYNYGYTF. The whole variable domain, remainder taken from reference TRBV5-6 and TRBJ1-2, is DAGVTQSPTHLIKTRGQQVTLRCSPKSGHDTVSWYQQALGQGPQFIFQYYEEEERQRGNFPDRFSGHQFPNYSSELNVNALLLGDSALYLCASSPGYNYGYTFGSGTRLTVV.

The V and J genes are TRBV30 and TRBJ1-1; D not certain. Germline V gene sequence: CDR1 GTSNPN, CDR2 SVGIG (reference sequence). V was trimmed by 2 bases and J by 2 bases, leaving 6 bases between them. CDR3 size: 12 residues. The CDR3 region has the DNA TGTGCCTGGAGTTCGGATAACACTGAAGCTTTCTTT. This codes for CAWSSDNTEAFF. The variable domain in full, completed from reference TRBV30 and TRBJ1-1, reads SQTIHQWPATLVQPVGSPLSLECTVEGTSNPNLYWYRQAAGRGLQLLFYSVGIGQISSEVPQNLSASRPQDRQFILSSKKLLLSDSGFYLCAWSSDNTEAFFGQGTRLTVV.

This CDR3 reads CASSNEVGTEAFF. The CDR3 DNA is TGTGCCAGCAGTAACGAGGTTGGAACTGAAGCTTTCTTT. The chain employs TRBV7-2 and TRBJ1-1; D gene unclear. This CDR3 comprises 13 residues. Trimming left V 6 bases short and J 5 bases short, with 13 bases between. The V gene's germline CDR1 is SGHTA and CDR2 FQGNSA.

The rearrangement uses TRBV6-6 and TRBJ1-3; TRBD1 matches 8 bases. Germline-derived CDR1 and CDR2 are MNHNY and SVGAGI (reference sequence). The CDR3 covers 13 residues. V gave up 2 bases and J gave up 11 bases; unmatched junction bases: 5. CDR3 in DNA: TGTGCCAGCAGTTACCAGGACAGGGAGGCCATATATTTT. It is translated as CASSYQDREAIYF.

Only one count was recorded for this clone. The genes are TRBV5-6 and TRBJ2-3; the match to TRBD2 covers 11 bases. CDR3 length: 15 amino acids. V shed 0 bases, J shed 4 bases, and the junction held 1 base outside the gene matches. Germline V lookup: CDR1 SGHDT, CDR2 YYEEEE. CDR3: CASSLGTSGPDTQYF. CDR3 DNA sequence: TGTGCCAGCAGCTTGGGGACTAGCGGGCCAGATACGCAGTATTTT.

The rearrangement links TRBV5-6 to TRBJ1-1; no reliable D call. CDR3 length: 13 residues. Germline V lookup: CDR1 SGHDT, CDR2 YYEEEE. V was pared by 0 bases and J by 4 bases, with 7 bases between. The CDR3 DNA reads TGTGCCAGCAGCTTGGTGGCGGGCACTGAAGCTTTCTTT. Its translation is CASSLVAGTEAFF.

The chain employs TRBV21-1 and TRBJ2-1; the table's D call, TRBD2, has no DNA check behind it. TRBV21-1 is marked as a pseudogene. This CDR3 has 16 residues. The CDR3 protein is CASSKAGGESYNEQFF. The CDR3 region has the DNA TGTGCCAGCAGCAAAGCAGGGGGGGAATCCTACAATGAGCAGTTCTTC.

J is TRBJ1-5 and V is TRBV9; 12 nucleotides match TRBD1. V lost 2 bases, J lost 5 bases, and 2 bases stayed unmatched. The CDR3 is made up of 15 amino acids. Germline loops: CDR1 SGDLS, CDR2 YYNGEE. CDR3: CASSVGQGAYQPQHF. In nucleotides, the CDR3 is TGTGCCAGCAGCGTGGGACAGGGGGCATATCAGCCCCAGCATTTT.

The rearrangement uses TRBV2 and TRBJ1-1; 7 nucleotides agree with TRBD1. CDR1 is SNHLY and CDR2 is FYNNEI in the germline V gene. The CDR3 contains 15 residues. V trimming: 7 bases; J trimming: 3 bases; junction bases outside the gene matches: 11. CDR3 in amino acids: CASTREAGGYTEAFF. The CDR3 DNA is TGTGCCAGCACCCGAGAAGCAGGGGGGTACACTGAAGCTTTCTTT. The full variable domain, rest sourced from reference TRBV2 and TRBJ1-1, is EPEVTQTPSHQVTQMGQEVILRCVPISNHLYFYWYRQILGQKVEFLVSFYNNEISEKSEIFDDQFSVERPDGSNFTLKIRSTKLEDSAMYFCASTREAGGYTEAFFGQGTRLTVV.